The present T cell receptor (beta chain) was sequenced within a study of T-cell reconstitution after alpha-beta-depleted transplantation in children. This clonotype was observed a few times. The V end lost 1 base, the J end lost 2 bases, and 17 bases lay between the germline ends. This CDR3 has 16 amino acids. Germline-derived CDR1 and CDR2 are DFQATT and SNEGSKA (reference sequence). Preparation of the TCRbeta library involved a method that used unique molecular identifiers. MiXCR, run by TCRdb on the PCR reads, gives a single entry per CDR3 protein. The sample lists some 500,000 distinct CDR3 sequences, about a sixth occurring once.

This specimen consisted of PBMCs from the stem cell graft donor, obtained from the stem cell graft. This chain connects TRBV20-1 to TRBJ1-1; D remains unclear. This receptor was obtained from a human donor who donated a stem cell graft to a child with acute lymphoblastic leukemia. Here the CDR3 DNA reads TGCAGTGCTAGAGGGGGAAGAGGTAGGTTAAACACTGAAGCTTTCTTT. It yields the protein CSARGGRGRLNTEAFF.